The 29 T cell receptor beta chains given below trace back to one sample, sequenced in a study of blood T cells in healthy people across ages. The second PCR ran roughly 7 to 11 cycles with a sample-barcoded 5' primer and J-beta primers. MiXCR was run by TCRdb on the 5' RACE reads, yielding one entry per CDR3 protein. The sample contains fewer than 900,000 distinct CDR3 sequences, roughly 47% of which appear only once. Material: blood. All receptors come from an older woman in good health.

The V call is TRBV12-3 or TRBV12-4, the J call TRBJ2-4, with TRBD1 identical over 7 bases. CDR3 length: 14 amino acids. V lost 6 bases and J lost 8; bases outside the gene matches: 10. The CDR3 DNA sequence: TGTGCCAGCAGCGAACCGGGACAGACGGACATTCAGTACTTC. It translates to CASSEPGQTDIQYF.

V is TRBV5-1 and J is TRBJ2-1; 7 bases are shared with TRBD2. The germline CDR1 and CDR2 sequences are SGHRS and YFSETQ. The V and J ends lost 0 bases and 6 bases, in that order; junction bases with no gene match: 6. This CDR3 contains 15 residues. CDR3: CASSLDLAEFNEQFF. The CDR3 DNA sequence: TGCGCCAGCAGCTTGGACCTAGCGGAGTTCAATGAGCAGTTCTTC. The whole variable domain, remainder taken from reference TRBV5-1 and TRBJ2-1, is KAGVTQTPRYLIKTRGQQVTLSCSPISGHRSVSWYQQTPGQGLQFLFEYFSETQRNKGNFPGRFSGRQFSNSRSEMNVSTLELGDSALYLCASSLDLAEFNEQFFGPGTRLTVL.

On this clonotype: Mismatch with germline at one junction end may stem from a read error. J is TRBJ2-1 and V is TRBV7-3; TRBD1 agrees at 8 bases. Germline lookup yields CDR1 SGHTA and CDR2 FQGTGA. The CDR3 is 15 amino acids. CDR3 DNA sequence: TGTGCCGGCAGCAAAATACAGACAGGGGTGGATGAGCAGTTCTTC. This translates into CAGSKIQTGVDEQFF.

Many counts were recorded for this clonotype. The rearrangement links TRBV7-3 to TRBJ2-2; 8 positions agree with TRBD2. The germline CDR1 and CDR2 sequences are SGHTA and FQGTGA. J was trimmed by 6 bases and V by 3 bases; bases with no gene match: 3. The CDR3 extends over 14 amino acids. The CDR3 nucleotides read TGTGCCAGCAGCTTTAGCGGGACGGCCGGGGAGCTGTTTTTT. The encoded protein is CASSFSGTAGELFF.

This clonotype came up a few times. The CDR3 DNA reads as TGTGCCAGCAGTGACTCTGCGGATAACACAGATACGCAGTATTTT. Its protein is CASSDSADNTDTQYF. The chain uses TRBV6-4 and TRBJ2-3; no definite D call. Germline values: CDR1 MRHNA, CDR2 SNTAGT. The CDR3 loop spans 15 amino acids. Trimming left V 0 bases short and J 2 bases short, with 9 bases between.

This clonotype was counted between two and nine times. The rearrangement uses TRBV7-2 and TRBJ2-1; 7 nucleotides align to TRBD1. Per the germline V gene, CDR1 is SGHTA and CDR2 is FQGNSA. The CDR3 has 14 amino acids. V shed 5 bases and J 7 bases; nucleotides not matched to a gene: 8. The CDR3 DNA sequence: TGTGCCAGCAGCCCCCTGACAGGGCGGAATGAGCAGTTCTTC. Amino acid sequence: CASSPLTGRNEQFF.

This clonotype was detected many times. The V gene is TRBV2, the J gene TRBJ2-1; TRBD1 matches 7 bases. The ends lost 4 bases at V and 9 bases at J; junction bases unmatched: 9. Germline V CDR1 and CDR2: SNHLY, FYNNEI. The CDR3 sequence is 14 residues long. The CDR3 loop is CASSVTGVYGEQFF. CDR3 DNA sequence: TGTGCCAGCAGTGTAACAGGGGTATATGGTGAGCAGTTCTTC.

The chain combines TRBV20-1 with TRBJ2-1; unclear D gene. The ends were cut back, 3 bases at V and 13 bases at J, with 22 bases in the middle. Germline V gene data show CDR1 as DFQATT and CDR2 as SNEGSKA (reference sequence). This CDR3 has 14 amino acids. DNA for the CDR3: TGCAGTGCTAGGGCAAGCGATATCCGAGAGACCCAGTTCTTC. Translated: CSARASDIRETQFF.

The rearrangement uses TRBV3-1 and TRBJ2-5, with TRBD2 matching 7 bases. CDR3 length: 17 residues. The V gene end was trimmed by 0 bases and the J gene end by 4 bases; junction bases not matched to a gene: 11. Germline V gene sequence: CDR1 LGHDT, CDR2 YNNKEL (reference sequence). CDR3 in DNA: TGTGCCAGCAGCCAAGATTCTGCTGTCGGGGGGACAGAGACCCAGTACTTC. Translating it yields CASSQDSAVGGTETQYF.

About this clonotype itself: The junction departs from the called germline gene at one end, perhaps through a read error. CDR3 in amino acids: CSAWGLANVETRYF. CDR3 sequence (DNA): TGCAGTGCCTGGGGACTAGCGAATGTAGAGACCCGGTACTTC. J is TRBJ2-5 and V is TRBV20-1; 10 bases fit TRBD2. The CDR3 extends over 14 amino acids. Germline V gene lookup returns CDR1 DFQATT and CDR2 SNEGSKA (reference sequence).

This chain joins TRBV6-1 and TRBJ2-1; possibly TRBD1 or TRBD2 for D (5 bases each). Deletions cut 7 bases from V and 3 bases from J, with 19 bases between. Germline-derived CDR1 and CDR2 are MNHNS and SASEGT. The CDR3 covers 16 residues. The CDR3 protein is CASNRRGDENYNEQFF. The DNA for the CDR3 is TGTGCCAGCAACCGAAGAGGGGACGAAAACTACAATGAGCAGTTCTTC.

The sample holds a few counts of this clonotype. The genes are TRBV6-2 or TRBV6-3 and TRBJ2-7; 12 bases align to TRBD2. The CDR3 is 15 amino acids. Germline V gene data show CDR1 as MNHEY and CDR2 as SVGEGT. V lost 2 bases to trimming and J lost 7 bases; unmatched junction nucleotides: 6. The DNA for the CDR3 is TGTGCCAGCAGTTACCAGACTAGCGGGAGATCTGAGCAGTACTTC. Its translation is CASSYQTSGRSEQYF.

The genes are TRBV7-8 and TRBJ2-7, with D uncertain. The V and J ends lost 1 base and 6 bases respectively, with 13 bases between them. Germline V gene sequence: CDR1 SGHVS, CDR2 FQNEAQ. The CDR3 runs 14 residues. The CDR3 DNA reads TGTGCCAGCAGCTTAGTTTATCGTCTCGGCGAGCAGTACTTC. It is translated as CASSLVYRLGEQYF.

This clonotype has a handful of counts. The genes are TRBV7-9 and TRBJ2-1; 8 nucleotides align to TRBD2. Germline CDR1 and CDR2: SEHNR and FQNEAQ (reference sequence). V shed 7 bases and J 8 bases; nucleotides not matched to a gene: 16. The CDR3 length is 16 residues. The CDR3, as DNA: TGTGCCAGCACCCCGACTGCGGGGGGCGCGGGCGATGAGCAGTTCTTC. It encodes CASTPTAGGAGDEQFF.

The chain has TRBV20-1 and TRBJ1-4, with TRBD1 identical over 7 bases. From germline, CDR1 is DFQATT and CDR2 SNEGSKA (reference sequence). The J segment lost 3 bases and the V segment lost 5 bases, leaving 9 bases of the junction unmatched. The CDR3 is 15 residues long. The CDR3 nucleotides read TGCAGTGCTCCGCCGCTTACAGGGGCTAATGAAAAACTGTTTTTT. Its protein product is CSAPPLTGANEKLFF.

The chain recombines TRBV6-1 with TRBJ2-7, with TRBD1 identical over 9 bases. V gave up 5 bases and J gave up 7 bases; unmatched junction bases: 12. Germline CDR1 reads MNHNS; CDR2 reads SASEGT. This CDR3 spans 15 amino acids. CDR3: CASSQRTGVGLEQYF. For the CDR3, the DNA is TGTGCCAGCAGTCAGCGGACAGGGGTCGGGCTTGAGCAGTACTTC.

A few counts support this clonotype. The V and J genes are TRBV7-9 and TRBJ2-1; TRBD1 might be the D (6 bases). Trimming took off 4 bases at V and 7 bases at J, with 14 bases between the two ends. This CDR3 is 14 amino acids long. Germline values: CDR1 SEHNR, CDR2 FQNEAQ (reference sequence). The DNA of the CDR3 is TGTGCCAGCAGCTCAACCGGGACAACGAATGAGCAGTTCTTC. Its translation is CASSSTGTTNEQFF.

This clonotype was observed a few times. This chain connects TRBV29-1 to TRBJ2-3; D possibly corresponds to TRBD2 (6 bases). V lost 4 bases and J lost 0, with 17 bases in between. This CDR3 has 16 residues. CDR1 is SQVTM, CDR2 ANQGSEA, per germline. The CDR3 loop reads CSVAQTSRSSTDTQYF. For the CDR3, the DNA is TGCAGCGTTGCCCAAACTAGCAGATCTAGCACAGATACGCAGTATTTT.

V gene TRBV7-9 combines with J gene TRBJ2-7; 9 nucleotides line up with TRBD1. With 5 bases clipped from V and 5 bases from J, the junction kept 4 bases outside the gene matches. In germline, CDR1 is SEHNR, CDR2 FQNEAQ (reference sequence). The CDR3 is 13 amino acids. The CDR3 DNA reads as TGTGCCAGCAGCGAAGGACAGGGGCACGAGCAGTACTTC. The encoded protein is CASSEGQGHEQYF.

The rearrangement links TRBV5-1 to TRBJ2-1; 11 bases fit TRBD2. Trimming removed 6 bases from V and 7 bases from J; junction bases left unmatched: 3. Per the germline V gene, CDR1 is SGHRS and CDR2 is YFSETQ. The CDR3 has 13 amino acids. The CDR3 here is CASKLAGANEQFF. CDR3 DNA sequence: TGCGCCAGCAAACTAGCGGGAGCTAATGAGCAGTTCTTC.

This clonotype was picked up a small number of times. This chain links TRBV5-1 with TRBJ2-2, with 9 bases lining up with TRBD2. With 2 bases clipped from V and 4 bases from J, the junction kept 6 bases outside the gene matches. The CDR3 covers 16 residues. From germline, CDR1 is SGHRS and CDR2 YFSETQ. The CDR3 sequence: CASSFSGGDLTGELFF. DNA of the CDR3: TGCGCCAGCAGCTTTAGCGGGGGTGACCTCACCGGGGAGCTGTTTTTT.

The J gene is TRBJ2-1, the V gene TRBV20-1, with D possibly being TRBD2 (5 bases). The germline CDR1 and CDR2 sequences are DFQATT and SNEGSKA (reference sequence). The V and J ends lost 6 bases and 10 bases respectively, with 19 bases between them. The CDR3 contains 13 residues. The CDR3 DNA follows: TGCAGTGCCCGAAGGCGGGCAAGCTACGAGCAGTTCTTC. Translating gives CSARRRASYEQFF.

About this clonotype: A much more abundant neighbour one base away suggests this may be a read error. This chain links TRBV7-9 with TRBJ2-7; D is uncertain. Deletions cut 1 base from V and 0 bases from J, with 10 bases between. In germline, CDR1 is SEHNR, CDR2 FQNEAQ (reference sequence). This CDR3 has 15 amino acids. The CDR3 DNA is TGTGCCAGCAGCTTAGATCAGGAAGTCTCCTACGAGCAGTACTTC. Translated, it gives CASSLDQEVSYEQYF.

Points on this clonotype: This may be a read error, as it is one base from a much larger clone. Here the CDR3 DNA reads TGTGCCAGCGGCTTTCCGACAGGGGGAAACCCCGGGGAGCTGTTTTTT. Protein product: CASGFPTGGNPGELFF. This chain connects TRBV7-2 to TRBJ2-2; 9 bases line up with TRBD1. Germline V CDR1 and CDR2: SGHTA, FQGNSA. The CDR3 totals 16 residues.

This sequence joins TRBV29-1 and TRBJ2-3; D unclear. The CDR3 length is 14 residues. Trimming cost V 6 bases and J 2 bases, with 15 bases left between them. In germline, CDR1 is SQVTM, CDR2 ANQGSEA. The CDR3 spells CSVNPPVPTDTQYF. As DNA, the CDR3 is TGCAGCGTCAATCCCCCCGTCCCCACAGATACGCAGTATTTT.

The J gene is TRBJ1-2, the V gene TRBV13, with D possibly being TRBD1 (5 bases). The CDR3 length is 13 residues. The ends were cut back, 2 bases at V and 8 bases at J, with 12 bases in the middle. CDR1 and CDR2 from the germline V gene are PRHDT and FYEKMQ (reference sequence). In DNA form, the CDR3 reads TGTGCCAGCAGCTTACTGGGGGAAGGAGGCTACACCTTC. It codes for CASSLLGEGGYTF.

In this sample, this clonotype turned up many times. This chain connects TRBV6-2 or TRBV6-3 to TRBJ2-7, with TRBD2 matching 8 bases. The CDR3 length is 15 residues. Germline CDR1 and CDR2: MNHEY and SVGEGT. Trimming removed 7 bases from V and 2 bases from J; junction bases left unmatched: 10. CDR3 region: CASTAPGLGTYEQYF. The CDR3 region has the DNA TGTGCCAGCACCGCTCCGGGACTAGGAACCTACGAGCAGTACTTC.

This clonotype has more than one count but fewer than ten. The rearrangement joins TRBV5-1 to TRBJ2-7; TRBD1 or TRBD2 may be the D gene (5 bases each). The V gene's germline CDR1 is SGHRS and CDR2 YFSETQ. The CDR3 consists of 14 residues. V lost 0 bases to trimming and J lost 2 bases, with 9 bases between them. In nucleotides, the CDR3 is TGCGCCAGCAGCTTGGGGGACCCAACCTACGAGCAGTACTTC. It translates to CASSLGDPTYEQYF.

This clonotype was picked up many times. V and J are TRBV4-2 and TRBJ2-7; 11 bases map to TRBD2. Unmatched junction bases numbered 4, after V lost 1 base and J lost 2 bases. The germline gives CDR1 LGHNA, CDR2 YNFKEQ. This CDR3 spans 16 amino acids. DNA of the CDR3: TGTGCCAGCAGCCAAGGACTAGCGGGATCTACCTACGAGCAGTACTTC. Protein: CASSQGLAGSTYEQYF.